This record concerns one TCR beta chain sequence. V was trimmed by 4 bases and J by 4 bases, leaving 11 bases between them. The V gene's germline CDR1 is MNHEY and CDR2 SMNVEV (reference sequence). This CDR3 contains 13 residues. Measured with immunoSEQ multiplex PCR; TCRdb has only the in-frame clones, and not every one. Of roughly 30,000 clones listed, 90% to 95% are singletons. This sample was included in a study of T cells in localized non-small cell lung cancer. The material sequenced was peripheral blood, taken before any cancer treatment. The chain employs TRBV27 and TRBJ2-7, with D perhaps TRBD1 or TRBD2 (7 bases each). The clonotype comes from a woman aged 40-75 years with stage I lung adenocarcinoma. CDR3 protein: CASSSRGGYEQYF. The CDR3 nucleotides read TGTGCCAGCAGTTCCAGGGGGGGATACGAGCAGTACTTC.